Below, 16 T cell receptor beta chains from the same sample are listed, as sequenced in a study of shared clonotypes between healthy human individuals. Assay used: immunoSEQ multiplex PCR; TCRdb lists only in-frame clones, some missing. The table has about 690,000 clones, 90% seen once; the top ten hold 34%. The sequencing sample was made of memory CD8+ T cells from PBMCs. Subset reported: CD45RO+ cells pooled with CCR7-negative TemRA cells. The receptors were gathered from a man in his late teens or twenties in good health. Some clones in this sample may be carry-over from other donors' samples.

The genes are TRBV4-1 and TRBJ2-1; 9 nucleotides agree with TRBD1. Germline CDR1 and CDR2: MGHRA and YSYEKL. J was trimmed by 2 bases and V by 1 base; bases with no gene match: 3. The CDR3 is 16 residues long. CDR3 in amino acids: CASSQVGTGTYNEQFF. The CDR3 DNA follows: TGCGCCAGCAGCCAAGTTGGGACAGGGACCTACAATGAGCAGTTCTTC.

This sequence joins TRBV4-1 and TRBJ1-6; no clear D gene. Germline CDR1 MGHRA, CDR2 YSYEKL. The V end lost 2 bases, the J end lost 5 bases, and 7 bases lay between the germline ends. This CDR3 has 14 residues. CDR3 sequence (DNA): TGCGCCAGCAGCCAATGGGGTGATAATTCACCCCTCCACTTT. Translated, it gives CASSQWGDNSPLHF.

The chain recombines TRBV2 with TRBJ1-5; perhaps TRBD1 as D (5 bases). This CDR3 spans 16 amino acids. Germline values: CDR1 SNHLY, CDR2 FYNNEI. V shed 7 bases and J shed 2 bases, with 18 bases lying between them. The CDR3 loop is CASTRGPNGGNQPQHF. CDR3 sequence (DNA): TGTGCCAGCACCCGGGGACCGAACGGTGGCAATCAGCCCCAGCATTTT.

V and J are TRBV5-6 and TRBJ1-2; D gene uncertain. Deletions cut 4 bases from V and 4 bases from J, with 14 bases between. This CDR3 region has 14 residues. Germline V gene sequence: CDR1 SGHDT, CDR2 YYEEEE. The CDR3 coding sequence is TGTGCCAGCAGCCTGACTCATAAGGGCTATGGCTACACCTTC. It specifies CASSLTHKGYGYTF.

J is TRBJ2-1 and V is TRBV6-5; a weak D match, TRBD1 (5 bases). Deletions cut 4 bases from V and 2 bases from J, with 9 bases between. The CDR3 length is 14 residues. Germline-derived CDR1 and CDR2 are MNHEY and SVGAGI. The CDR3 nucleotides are TGTGCCAGCAGTTCCCCGACAGCCTACAATGAGCAGTTCTTC. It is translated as CASSSPTAYNEQFF.

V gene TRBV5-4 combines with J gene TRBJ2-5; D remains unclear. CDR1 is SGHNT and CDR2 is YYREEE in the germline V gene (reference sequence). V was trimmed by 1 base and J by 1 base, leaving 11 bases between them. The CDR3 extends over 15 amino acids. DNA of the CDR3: TGTGCCAGCAGCTTGAGAGGAGACTTCCAAGAGACCCAGTACTTC. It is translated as CASSLRGDFQETQYF.

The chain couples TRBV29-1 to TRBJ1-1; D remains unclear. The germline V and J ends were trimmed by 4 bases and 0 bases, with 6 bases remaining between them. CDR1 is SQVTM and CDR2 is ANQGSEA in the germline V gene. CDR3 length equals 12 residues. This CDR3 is CSVANMNTEAFF. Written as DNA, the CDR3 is TGCAGCGTTGCAAACATGAACACTGAAGCTTTCTTT. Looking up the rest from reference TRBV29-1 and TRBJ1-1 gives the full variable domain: SAVISQKPSRDICQRGTSLTIQCQVDSQVTMMFWYRQQPGQSLTLIATANQGSEATYESGFVIDKFPISRPNLTFSTLTVSNMSPEDSSIYLCSVANMNTEAFFGQGTRLTVV.

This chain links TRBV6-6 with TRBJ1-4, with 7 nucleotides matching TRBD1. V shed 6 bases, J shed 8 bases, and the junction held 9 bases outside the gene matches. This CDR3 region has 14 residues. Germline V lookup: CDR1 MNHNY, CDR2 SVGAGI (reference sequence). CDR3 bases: TGTGCCAGCAGGGACAGGTGGGGAATCGAAAAACTGTTTTTT. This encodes CASRDRWGIEKLFF.

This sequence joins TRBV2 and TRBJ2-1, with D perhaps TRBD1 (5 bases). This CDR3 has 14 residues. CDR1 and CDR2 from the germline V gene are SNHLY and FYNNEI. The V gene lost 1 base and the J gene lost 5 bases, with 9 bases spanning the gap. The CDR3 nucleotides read TGTGCCAGCAGTGAAGGGGGCAACCACAATGAGCAGTTCTTC. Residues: CASSEGGNHNEQFF.

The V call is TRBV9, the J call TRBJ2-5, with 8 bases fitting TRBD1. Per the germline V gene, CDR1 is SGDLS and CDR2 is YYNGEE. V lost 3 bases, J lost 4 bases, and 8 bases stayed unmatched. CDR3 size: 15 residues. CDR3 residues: CASSGRQGLAETQYF. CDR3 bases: TGTGCCAGCAGCGGGAGACAGGGGCTGGCAGAGACCCAGTACTTC.

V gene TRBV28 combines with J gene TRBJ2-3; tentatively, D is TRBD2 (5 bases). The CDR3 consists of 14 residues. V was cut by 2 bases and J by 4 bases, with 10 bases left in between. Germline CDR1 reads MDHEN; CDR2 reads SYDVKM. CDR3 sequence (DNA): TGTGCCAGCAGTTTAGACCGAGGGCCAGATACGCAGTATTTT. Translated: CASSLDRGPDTQYF.

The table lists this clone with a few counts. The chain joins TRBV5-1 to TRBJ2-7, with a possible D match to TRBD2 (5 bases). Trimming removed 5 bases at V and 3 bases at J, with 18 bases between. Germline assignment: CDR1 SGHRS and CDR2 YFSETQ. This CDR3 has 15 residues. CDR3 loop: CASSPRDGWLYEQYF. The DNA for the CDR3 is TGCGCCAGCAGTCCCCGGGATGGTTGGCTCTACGAGCAGTACTTC.

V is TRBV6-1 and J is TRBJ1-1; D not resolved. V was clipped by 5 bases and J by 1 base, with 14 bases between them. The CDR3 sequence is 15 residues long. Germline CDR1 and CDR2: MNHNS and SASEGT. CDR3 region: CASSPLRGGNTEAFF. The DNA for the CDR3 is TGTGCCAGCAGTCCCCTGCGAGGCGGGAACACTGAAGCTTTCTTT.

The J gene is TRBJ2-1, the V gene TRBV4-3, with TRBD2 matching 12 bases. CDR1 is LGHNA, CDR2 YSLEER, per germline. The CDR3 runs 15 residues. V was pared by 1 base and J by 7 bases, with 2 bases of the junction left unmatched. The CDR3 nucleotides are TGCGCCAGCAGCCAAGGGACTAGCGGGGTTAATGAGCAGTTCTTC. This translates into CASSQGTSGVNEQFF.

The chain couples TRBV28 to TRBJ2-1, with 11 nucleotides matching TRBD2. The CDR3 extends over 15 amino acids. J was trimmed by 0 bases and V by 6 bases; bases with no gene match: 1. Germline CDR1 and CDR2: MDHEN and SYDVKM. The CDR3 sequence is CASRTSGSSYNEQFF. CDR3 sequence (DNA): TGTGCCAGCAGAACTAGCGGGAGCTCCTACAATGAGCAGTTCTTC.

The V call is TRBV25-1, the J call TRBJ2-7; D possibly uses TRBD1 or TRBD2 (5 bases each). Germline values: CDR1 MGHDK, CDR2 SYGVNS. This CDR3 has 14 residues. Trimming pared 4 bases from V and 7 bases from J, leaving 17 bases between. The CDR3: CASSALSGADEQYF. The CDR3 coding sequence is TGTGCCAGCAGTGCCCTCTCCGGGGCAGATGAGCAGTACTTC.